The TCR beta chain under discussion was sequenced for a study of cytomegalovirus exposure and HLA in healthy donors. General observations from the study: Most of the CMV-associated TCR beta chains (in a later analysis) appeared to be HLA-restricted. In an earlier analysis, productive rearrangement rates for most beta V segments clustered near 87% or 30%. In a later analysis, parvovirus B19, influenza, CMV and Epstein-Barr virus appeared linked to several top co-occurrence clusters.

Primers included in the PCR were 60 Vbeta and 13 Jbeta primers. Original data processing: Approximately 83 million unique TCR beta chains, 10 million to 14 million shared, were counted in a later analysis. Only in-frame clones appear in the TCRdb table, and some are missing; sequencing was by immunoSEQ multiplex PCR. D and trimming were read from the DNA, whereas the V and J calls and clone size are those reported in that table. The data show about 110,000 clones, about 80% seen once. Per the germline V gene, CDR1 is MNHNY and CDR2 is SVGAGI (reference sequence). The CDR3 has 14 residues. The V gene lost 6 bases and the J gene lost 3 bases, with 15 bases spanning the gap. For this clone: Antigen: not known.

What was sequenced was PBMCs. The chain couples TRBV6-6 to TRBJ2-7; weak D call: TRBD2 (6 bases). This TCR was sampled from an older woman in good health and CMV-seropositive. Here the CDR3 DNA reads TGTGCCAGCAGCCAAGCCGGGAGCCTCTACGAGCAGTACTTC. It is translated as CASSQAGSLYEQYF.